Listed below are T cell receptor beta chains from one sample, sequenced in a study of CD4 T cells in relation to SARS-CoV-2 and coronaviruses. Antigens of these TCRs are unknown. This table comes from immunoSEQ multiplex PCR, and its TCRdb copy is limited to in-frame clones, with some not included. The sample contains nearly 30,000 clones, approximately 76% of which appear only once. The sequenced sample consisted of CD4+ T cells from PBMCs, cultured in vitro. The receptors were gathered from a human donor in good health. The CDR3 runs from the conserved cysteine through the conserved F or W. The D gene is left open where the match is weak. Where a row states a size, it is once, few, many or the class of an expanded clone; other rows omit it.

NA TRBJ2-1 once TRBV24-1 TGTGCCACTGGGACCAAAACGGATGAGCAGTTCTTC CATGTKTDEQFF
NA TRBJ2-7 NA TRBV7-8 TGTGCCAGCAGCTCCCGCCTACAGGGCTACGAGCAGTACTTC CASSSRLQGYEQYF
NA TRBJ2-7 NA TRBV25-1 TGTGCCAGCAGTGGGTCTGCGACATTCGACGAGCAGTACTTC CASSGSATFDEQYF
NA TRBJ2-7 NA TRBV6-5 TGTGCCAGCAGGGGATTGTCGACTAGTGTCTACGAGCAGTACTTC CASRGLSTSVYEQYF
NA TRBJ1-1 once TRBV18 TGTGCCAGCTCACCAAACGTAATGAACACTGAAGCTTTCTTT CASSPNVMNTEAFF
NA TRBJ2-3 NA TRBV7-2 TGTGCCAGCAGCTTATTCGTGGATACGCAGTATTTT CASSLFVDTQYF
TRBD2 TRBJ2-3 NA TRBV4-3 TGCGCCAGCAGCCGCGGACTAGCGGGGACCACAGATACGCAGTATTTT CASSRGLAGTTDTQYF
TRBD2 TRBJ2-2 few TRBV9 TGTGCCAGCAGTATCACTAGCGGGGGGACAAGCGGGGAGCTGTTTTTT CASSITSGGTSGELFF
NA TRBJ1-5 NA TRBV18 TGTGCCAGCTCACCGGGTTTAGGGCAGCCCCAGCATTTT CASSPGLGQPQHF
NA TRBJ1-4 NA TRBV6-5 TGTGCCAGCAGTCCGCAGGGAGTGACGGGTGAAAAACTGTTTTTT CASSPQGVTGEKLFF
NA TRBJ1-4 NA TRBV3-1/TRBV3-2 TGTGCCAGCAGCCGGGGGACGGGCGGTGAAAAACTGTTTTTT CASSRGTGGEKLFF
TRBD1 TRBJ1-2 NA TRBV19 TGTGCCAGTATTGGGCAGGGGGCCAGGTATGGCTACACCTTC CASIGQGARYGYTF
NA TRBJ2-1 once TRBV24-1 TGTGCCACCAGCCGTCCCAGGGTTCAGGTAAATGAGCAGTTCTTC CATSRPRVQVNEQFF
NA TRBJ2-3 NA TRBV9 TGTGCCAGCAGCGTAGACACCGTTGAAACGGATACGCAGTATTTT CASSVDTVETDTQYF
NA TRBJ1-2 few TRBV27 TGTGCCAGCAGTTTATCGTCGGGGAAATATGGCTACACCTTC CASSLSSGKYGYTF
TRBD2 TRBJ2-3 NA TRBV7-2 TGTGCCAGCAGCTTGGTGGGACTAGCGGGAGGGAATACGCAGTATTTT CASSLVGLAGGNTQYF
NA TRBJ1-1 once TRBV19 TGTGCCAGTAGTTTACAGGGAGTTGTCAGCACTGAAGCTTTCTTT CASSLQGVVSTEAFF
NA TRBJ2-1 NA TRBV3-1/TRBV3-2 TGTGCCAGCAGCCAGCGGGGTAGAAATGAGCAGTTCTTC CASSQRGRNEQFF
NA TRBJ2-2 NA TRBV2 TGTGCCAGCAGCCTAGCTCGGGACGGGGAGCTGTTTTTT CASSLARDGELFF
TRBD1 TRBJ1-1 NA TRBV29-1 TGCAGCGTTTCGGGGACAGTGAACACTGAAGCTTTCTTT CSVSGTVNTEAFF
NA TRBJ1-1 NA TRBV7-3 TGTGCCAGCAGCATGGTGGGGGGCGGGGGCACTGAAGCTTTCTTT CASSMVGGGGTEAFF
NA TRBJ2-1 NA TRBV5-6 TGTGCCAGCAGCTTGGCGGACTCCCGTGAGCAGTTCTTC CASSLADSREQFF
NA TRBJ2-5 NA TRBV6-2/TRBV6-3 TGTGCCAGCAGTTACGGGGGTTCAGGGACCCAGTACTTC CASSYGGSGTQYF
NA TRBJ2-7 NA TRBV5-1 TGCGCCAGCAGCTTCGGGGGACAGAGCTCCTACGAGCAGTACTTC CASSFGGQSSYEQYF
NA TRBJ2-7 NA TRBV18 TGTGCCAGCTCACTTTCGGACGGTCCTTCCTACGAGCAGTACTTC CASSLSDGPSYEQYF
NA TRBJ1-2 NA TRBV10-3 TGTGCCATCAGTGAGTCAGAGATAGCCTACACCTTC CAISESEIAYTF
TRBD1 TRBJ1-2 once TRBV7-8 TGTGCCAGCAGCTTATCAACAGGGGACGTGTTTGGCTACACCTTC CASSLSTGDVFGYTF
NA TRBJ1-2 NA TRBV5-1 TGCGCCAGCAGCTTGACGAGCGCGGGTTCTGGCTACACCTTC CASSLTSAGSGYTF
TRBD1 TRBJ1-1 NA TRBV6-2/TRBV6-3 TGTGCCAGCAGGTACCGGGACAGGGGACTCCGTTTCTTGGTATTGTCTGAAGCTTTCTTT CASRYRDRGLRFLVLSEAFF
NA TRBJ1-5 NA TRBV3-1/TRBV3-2 TGTGCCAGCAGCCAAGAGCTAGCCGATCAGCCCCAGCATTTT CASSQELADQPQHF
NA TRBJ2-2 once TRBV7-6 TGTGCCAGCAGCCATTCCCCGCAGCAGGAGACCGGGGAGCTGTTTTTT CASSHSPQQETGELFF
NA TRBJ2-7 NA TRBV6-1 TGTGCCAGCAGTGAAGCCGACCTGGCCGGAAACGAGCAGTACTTC CASSEADLAGNEQYF
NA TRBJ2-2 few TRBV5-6 TGTGCCAGCAGCTCAGGATTCGGGGAGCTGTTTTTT CASSSGFGELFF
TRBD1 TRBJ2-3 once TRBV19 TGTGCCAGTAGTACCCAGGGGGTTGGCACAGATACGCAGTATTTT CASSTQGVGTDTQYF
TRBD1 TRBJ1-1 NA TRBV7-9 TGTGCCAGCAGCTTAAGACAGGGGGACACTGAAGCTTTCTTT CASSLRQGDTEAFF
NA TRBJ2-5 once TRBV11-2 TGTGCCAGCAGCTTAGCTGCGGTAGAGACCCAGTACTTC CASSLAAVETQYF
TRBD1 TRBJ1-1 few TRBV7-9 TGTGCCAGCAGCTCGCGGGACAGCGGTAGCACTGAAGCTTTCTTT CASSSRDSGSTEAFF
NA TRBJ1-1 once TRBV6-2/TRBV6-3 TGTGCCAGCAGTTCCAGAGTGAACACTGAAGCTTTCTTT CASSSRVNTEAFF
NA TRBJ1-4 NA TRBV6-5 TGTGCCAGCAGTTACTCGGGACAAGTGGTGGAAAAACTGTTTTTT CASSYSGQVVEKLFF
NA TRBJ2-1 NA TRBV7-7 TGTGCTAGCAGCCCAGGTAGTCTCGACAATGAGCAGTTCTTC CASSPGSLDNEQFF
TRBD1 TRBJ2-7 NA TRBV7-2 TGTGCCAGCAGCTTTGCCGCACAGGCAGGGGGCAACGAGCAGTACTTC CASSFAAQAGGNEQYF
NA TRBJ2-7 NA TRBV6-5 TGTGCCAGCAGTTACTCGAGTCGTTACGAGCAGTACTTC CASSYSSRYEQYF
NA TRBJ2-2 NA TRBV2 TGTGCCAGCAGTGAACAGGGGAACACCGGGGAGCTGTTTTTT CASSEQGNTGELFF
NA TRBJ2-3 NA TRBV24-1 TGTGCCACCAGTGACGGCAGGGCAGATACGCAGTATTTT CATSDGRADTQYF
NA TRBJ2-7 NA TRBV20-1 TGCAGTGCTAGTTTGTTTCAAGGGGCACAGAACGAGCAGTACTTC CSASLFQGAQNEQYF
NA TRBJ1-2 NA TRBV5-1 TGCGCCAGCTCGCCAGGGCCTAACTATGGCTACACCTTC CASSPGPNYGYTF
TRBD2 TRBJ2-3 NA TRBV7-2 TGTGCCAGCAGCTTAGGAGAGCGGGGGGGCACAGATACGCAGTATTTT CASSLGERGGTDTQYF
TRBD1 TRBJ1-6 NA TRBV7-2 TGTGCCAGCAGCCGGGACAGACTCTCCTATAATTCACCCCTCCACTTT CASSRDRLSYNSPLHF
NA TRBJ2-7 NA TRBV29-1 TGCAGCGTTGTGGGGGAGACCTACGAGCAGTACTTC CSVVGETYEQYF
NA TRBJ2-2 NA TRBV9 TGTGCCAGCAGCCTCTCAAGGTACACCGGGGAGCTGTTTTTT CASSLSRYTGELFF
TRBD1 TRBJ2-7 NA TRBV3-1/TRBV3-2 TGTGCCAGCAGTTCCGGACAGGGGGACGAGCAGTACTTC CASSSGQGDEQYF
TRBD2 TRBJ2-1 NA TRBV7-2 TGTGCCAGCAGATCCGGGACTAGCGGGAAAAATGAGCAGTTCTTC CASRSGTSGKNEQFF
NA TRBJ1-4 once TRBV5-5 TGTGCCAGCAGCTTGAAGTTTTTAGGGGATAATGAAAAACTGTTTTTT CASSLKFLGDNEKLFF
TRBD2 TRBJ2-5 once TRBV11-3 TGTGCCAGCAGCTTACAGGGAGGGGAGACCCAGTACTTC CASSLQGGETQYF